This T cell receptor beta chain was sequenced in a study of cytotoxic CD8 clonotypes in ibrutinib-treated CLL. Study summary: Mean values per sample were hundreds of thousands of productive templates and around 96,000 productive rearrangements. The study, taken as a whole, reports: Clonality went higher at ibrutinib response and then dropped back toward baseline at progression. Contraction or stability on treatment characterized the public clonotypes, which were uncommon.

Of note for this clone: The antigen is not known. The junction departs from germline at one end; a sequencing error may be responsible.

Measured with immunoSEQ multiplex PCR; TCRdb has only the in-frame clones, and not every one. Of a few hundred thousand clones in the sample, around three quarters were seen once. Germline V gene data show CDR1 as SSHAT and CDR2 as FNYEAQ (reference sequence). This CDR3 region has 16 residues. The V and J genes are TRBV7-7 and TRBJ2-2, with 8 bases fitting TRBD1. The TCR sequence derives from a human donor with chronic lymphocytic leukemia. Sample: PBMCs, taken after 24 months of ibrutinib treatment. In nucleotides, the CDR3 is TGTGCTAGCAGCAACCGGGACAGGACTTACGCCGGGGAGCTGTTTTTT. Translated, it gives CASSNRDRTYAGELFF.